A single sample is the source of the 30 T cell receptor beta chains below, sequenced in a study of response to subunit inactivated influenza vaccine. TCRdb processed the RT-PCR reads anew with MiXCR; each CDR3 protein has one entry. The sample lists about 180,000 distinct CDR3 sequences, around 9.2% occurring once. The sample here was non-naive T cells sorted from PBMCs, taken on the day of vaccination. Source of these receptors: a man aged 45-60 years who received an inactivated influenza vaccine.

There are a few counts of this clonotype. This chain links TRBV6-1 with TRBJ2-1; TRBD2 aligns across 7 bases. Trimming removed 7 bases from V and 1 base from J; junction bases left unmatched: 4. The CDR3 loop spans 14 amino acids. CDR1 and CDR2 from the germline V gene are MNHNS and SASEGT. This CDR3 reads CASIERGSYNEQFF. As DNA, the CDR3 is TGTGCCAGCATTGAGCGGGGATCCTACAATGAGCAGTTCTTC.

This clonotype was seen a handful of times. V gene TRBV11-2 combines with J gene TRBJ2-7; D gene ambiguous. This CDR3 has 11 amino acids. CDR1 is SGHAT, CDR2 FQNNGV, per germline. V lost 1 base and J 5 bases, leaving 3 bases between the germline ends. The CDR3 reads CASSLVDEQYF. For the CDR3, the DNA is TGTGCCAGCAGCTTAGTGGACGAGCAGTACTTC.

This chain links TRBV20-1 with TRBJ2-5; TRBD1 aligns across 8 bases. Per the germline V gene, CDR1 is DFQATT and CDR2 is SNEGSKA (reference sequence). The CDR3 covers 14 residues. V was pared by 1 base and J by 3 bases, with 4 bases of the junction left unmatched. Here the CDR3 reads CSARAQGQEETQYF. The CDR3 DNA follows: TGCAGTGCTAGAGCTCAGGGACAGGAAGAGACCCAGTACTTC.

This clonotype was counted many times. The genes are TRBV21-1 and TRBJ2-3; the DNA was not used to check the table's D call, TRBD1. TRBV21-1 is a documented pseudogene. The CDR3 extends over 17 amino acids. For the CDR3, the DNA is TGTGCCAGCAGCAGATTACAACAGGGGATCAGCACAGATACGCAGTATTTT. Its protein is CASSRLQQGISTDTQYF.

CDR3 in amino acids: CASSSGTGGQNEQFF. The CDR3 DNA reads as TGTGCCAGCAGCTCCGGGACAGGGGGTCAGAATGAGCAGTTCTTC. V is TRBV11-2 and J is TRBJ2-1; 11 bases are shared with TRBD1. CDR3 length: 15 residues. Germline V gives CDR1 SGHAT, CDR2 FQNNGV. J was trimmed by 7 bases and V by 4 bases; bases with no gene match: 6.

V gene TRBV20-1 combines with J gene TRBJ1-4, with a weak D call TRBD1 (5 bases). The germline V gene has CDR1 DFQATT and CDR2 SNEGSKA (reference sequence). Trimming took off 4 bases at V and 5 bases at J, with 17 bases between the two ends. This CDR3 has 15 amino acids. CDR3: CSANNPRTSNEKLFF. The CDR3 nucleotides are TGCAGTGCTAATAACCCCAGGACAAGCAATGAAAAACTGTTTTTT.

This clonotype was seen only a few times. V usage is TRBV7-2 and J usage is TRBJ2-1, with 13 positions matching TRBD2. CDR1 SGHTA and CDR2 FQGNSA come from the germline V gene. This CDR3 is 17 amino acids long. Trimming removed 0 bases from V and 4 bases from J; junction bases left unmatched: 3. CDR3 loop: CASSLASTSGGYNEQFF. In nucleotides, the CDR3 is TGTGCCAGCAGCTTAGCGTCGACTAGCGGGGGGTACAATGAGCAGTTCTTC.

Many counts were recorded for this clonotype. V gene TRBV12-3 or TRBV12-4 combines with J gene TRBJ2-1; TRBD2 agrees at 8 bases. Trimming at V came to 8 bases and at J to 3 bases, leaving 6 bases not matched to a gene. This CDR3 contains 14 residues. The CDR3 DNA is TGTGCCAGCGGAATTAGCGGGGACTACAATGAGCAGTTCTTC. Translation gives CASGISGDYNEQFF.

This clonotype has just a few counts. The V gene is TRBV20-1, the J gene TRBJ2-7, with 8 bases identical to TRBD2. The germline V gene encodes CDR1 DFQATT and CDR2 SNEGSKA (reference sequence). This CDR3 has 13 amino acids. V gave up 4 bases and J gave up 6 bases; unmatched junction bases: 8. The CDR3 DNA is TGCAGTGCTAACGGGAGGGCCGGGGGCGAGCAGTACTTC. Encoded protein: CSANGRAGGEQYF.

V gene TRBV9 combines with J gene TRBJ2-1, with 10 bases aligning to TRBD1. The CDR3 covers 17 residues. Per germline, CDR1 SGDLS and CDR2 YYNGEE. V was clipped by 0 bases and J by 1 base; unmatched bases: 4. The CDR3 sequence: CASSVAPGQGSYNEQFF. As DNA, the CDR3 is TGTGCCAGCAGCGTAGCACCGGGACAGGGGTCCTACAATGAGCAGTTCTTC.

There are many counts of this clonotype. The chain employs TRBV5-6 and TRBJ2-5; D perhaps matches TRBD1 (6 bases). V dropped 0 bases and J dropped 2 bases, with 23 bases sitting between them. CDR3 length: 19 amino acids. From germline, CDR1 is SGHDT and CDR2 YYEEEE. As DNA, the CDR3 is TGTGCCAGCAGCTTGGATCGGGACACGCACCGCCCAGCTCAAGAGACCCAGTACTTC. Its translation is CASSLDRDTHRPAQETQYF.

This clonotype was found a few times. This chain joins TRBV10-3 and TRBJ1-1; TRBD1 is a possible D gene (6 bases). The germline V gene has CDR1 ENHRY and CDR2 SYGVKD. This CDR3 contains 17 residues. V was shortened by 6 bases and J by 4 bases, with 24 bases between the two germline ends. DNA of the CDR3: TGTGCCATCAGGCCCGGGACACTAATTTCCCAGGCCACTGAAGCTTTCTTT. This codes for CAIRPGTLISQATEAFF.

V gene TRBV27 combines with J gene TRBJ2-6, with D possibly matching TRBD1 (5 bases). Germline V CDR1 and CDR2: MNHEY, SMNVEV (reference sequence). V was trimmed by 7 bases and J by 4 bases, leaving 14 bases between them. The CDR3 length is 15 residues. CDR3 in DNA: TGTGCCAGCACCGGCAGGGTGTCCGGGGCCAACGTCCTGACTTTC. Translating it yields CASTGRVSGANVLTF.

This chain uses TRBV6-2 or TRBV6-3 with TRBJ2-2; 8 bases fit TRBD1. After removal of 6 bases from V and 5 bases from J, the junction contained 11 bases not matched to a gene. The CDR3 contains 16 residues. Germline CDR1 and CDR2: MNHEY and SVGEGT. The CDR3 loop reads CASRPTGQGRTGELFF. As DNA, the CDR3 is TGTGCCAGCAGACCTACAGGACAGGGTCGTACCGGGGAGCTGTTTTTT.

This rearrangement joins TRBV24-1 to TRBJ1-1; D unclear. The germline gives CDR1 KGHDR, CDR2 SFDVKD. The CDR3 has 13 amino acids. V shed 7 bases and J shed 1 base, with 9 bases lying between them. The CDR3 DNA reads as TGTGCCACCAGAGGACCTAGGAACACTGAAGCTTTCTTT. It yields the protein CATRGPRNTEAFF.

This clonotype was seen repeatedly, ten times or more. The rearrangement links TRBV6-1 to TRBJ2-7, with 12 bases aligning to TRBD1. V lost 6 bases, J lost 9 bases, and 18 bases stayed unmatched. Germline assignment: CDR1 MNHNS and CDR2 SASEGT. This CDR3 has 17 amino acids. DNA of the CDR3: TGTGCCAGCAGCCAAGGGACAGGGGGCCTCGTTTCGTCCCCGCAGTACTTC. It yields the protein CASSQGTGGLVSSPQYF.

The CDR3 sequence is CAWLKGGAYNSPLHF. The CDR3 DNA sequence: TGTGCCTGGCTAAAAGGGGGGGCCTATAATTCACCCCTCCACTTT. This chain joins TRBV30 and TRBJ1-6; weak D call: TRBD1 (6 bases). The CDR3 has 15 amino acids. Trimming pared 5 bases from V and 2 bases from J, leaving 13 bases between. From germline, CDR1 is GTSNPN and CDR2 SVGIG (reference sequence).

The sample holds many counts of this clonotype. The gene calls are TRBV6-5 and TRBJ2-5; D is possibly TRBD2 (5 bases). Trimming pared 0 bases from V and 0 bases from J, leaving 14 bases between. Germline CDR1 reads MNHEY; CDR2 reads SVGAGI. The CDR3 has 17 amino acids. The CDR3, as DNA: TGTGCCAGCAGTTACTCAGGAGGCCTATTCGACCAAGAGACCCAGTACTTC. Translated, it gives CASSYSGGLFDQETQYF.

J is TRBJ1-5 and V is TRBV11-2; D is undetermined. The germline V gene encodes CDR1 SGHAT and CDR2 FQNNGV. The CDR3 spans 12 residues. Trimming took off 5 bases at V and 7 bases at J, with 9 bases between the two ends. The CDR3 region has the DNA TGTGCCAGCAGCCAACTGGGCCAGCCCCAGCATTTT. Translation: CASSQLGQPQHF.

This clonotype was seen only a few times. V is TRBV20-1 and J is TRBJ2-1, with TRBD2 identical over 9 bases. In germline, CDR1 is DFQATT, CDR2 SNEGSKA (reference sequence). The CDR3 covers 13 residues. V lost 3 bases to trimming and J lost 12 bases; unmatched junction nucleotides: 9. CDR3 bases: TGCAGTGCTAGGGGAGGTAGCGGGGGCCCGCAGTTCTTC. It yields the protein CSARGGSGGPQFF.

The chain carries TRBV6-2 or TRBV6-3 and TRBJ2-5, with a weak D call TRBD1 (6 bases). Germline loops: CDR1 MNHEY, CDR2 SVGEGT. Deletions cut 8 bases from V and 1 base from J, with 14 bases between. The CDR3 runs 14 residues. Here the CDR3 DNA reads TGTGCCAGCCGAGAGGGGGTTTCCCAAGAGACCCAGTACTTC. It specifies CASREGVSQETQYF.

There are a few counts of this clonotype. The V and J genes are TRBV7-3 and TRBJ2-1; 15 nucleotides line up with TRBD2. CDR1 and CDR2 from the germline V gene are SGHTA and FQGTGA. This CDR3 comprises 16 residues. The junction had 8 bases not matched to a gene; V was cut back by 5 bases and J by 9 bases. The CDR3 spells CASSPHGLAGGAEQFF. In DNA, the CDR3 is TGTGCCAGCAGCCCCCACGGACTAGCGGGAGGGGCTGAGCAGTTCTTC.

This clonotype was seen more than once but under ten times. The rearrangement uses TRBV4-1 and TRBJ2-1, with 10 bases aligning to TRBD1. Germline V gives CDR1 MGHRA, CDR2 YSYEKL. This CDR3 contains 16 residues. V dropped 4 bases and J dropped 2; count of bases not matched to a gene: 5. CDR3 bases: TGCGCCAGCAGCCGAGACAGGGGGCAGGCCTACAATGAGCAGTTCTTC. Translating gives CASSRDRGQAYNEQFF.

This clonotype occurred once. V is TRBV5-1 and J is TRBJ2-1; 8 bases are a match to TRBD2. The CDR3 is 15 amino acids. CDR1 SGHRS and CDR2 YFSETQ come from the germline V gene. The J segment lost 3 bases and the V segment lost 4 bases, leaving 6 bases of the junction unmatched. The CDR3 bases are TGCGCCAGCAGCCCTAGCGGGTCCTACTACAATGAGCAGTTCTTC. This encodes CASSPSGSYYNEQFF.

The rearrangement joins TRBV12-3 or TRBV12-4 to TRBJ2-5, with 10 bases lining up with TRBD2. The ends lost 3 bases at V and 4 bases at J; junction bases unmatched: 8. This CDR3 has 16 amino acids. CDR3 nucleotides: TGTGCCAGCAGTTTGTCCGAGGCTAGCGGGGGAGAGACCCAGTACTTC. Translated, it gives CASSLSEASGGETQYF.

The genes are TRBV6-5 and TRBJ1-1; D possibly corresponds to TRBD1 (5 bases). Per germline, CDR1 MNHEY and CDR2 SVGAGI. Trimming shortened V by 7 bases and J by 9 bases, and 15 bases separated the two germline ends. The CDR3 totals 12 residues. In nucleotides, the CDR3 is TGTGCCAGCATCTCGGCGGGGGGGAAAGCTTTCTTT. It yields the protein CASISAGGKAFF.

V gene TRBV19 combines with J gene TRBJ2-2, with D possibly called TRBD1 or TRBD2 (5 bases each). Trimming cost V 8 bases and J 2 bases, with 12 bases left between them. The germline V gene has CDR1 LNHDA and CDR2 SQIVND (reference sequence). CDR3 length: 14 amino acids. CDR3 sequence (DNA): TGTGCCAGTCACCCAGGGACCAACACCGGGGAGCTGTTTTTT. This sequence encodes CASHPGTNTGELFF. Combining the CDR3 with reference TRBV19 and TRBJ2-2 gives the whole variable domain DGGITQSPKYLFRKEGQNVTLSCEQNLNHDAMYWYRQDPGQGLRLIYYSQIVNDFQKGDIAEGYSVSREKKESFPLTVTSAQKNPTAFYLCASHPGTNTGELFFGEGSRLTVL.

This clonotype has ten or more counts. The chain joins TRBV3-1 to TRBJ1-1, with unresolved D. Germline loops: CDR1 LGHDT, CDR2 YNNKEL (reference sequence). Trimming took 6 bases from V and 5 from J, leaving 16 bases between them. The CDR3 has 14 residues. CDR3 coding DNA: TGTGCCAGCAGTCGAGGAAATACGGTGACTGAAGCTTTCTTT. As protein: CASSRGNTVTEAFF.

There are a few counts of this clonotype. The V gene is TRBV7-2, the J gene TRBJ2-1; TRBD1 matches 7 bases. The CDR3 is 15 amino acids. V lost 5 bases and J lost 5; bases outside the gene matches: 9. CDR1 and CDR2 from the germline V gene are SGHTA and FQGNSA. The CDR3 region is CASSEPGGVDNEQFF. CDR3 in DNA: TGTGCCAGCAGCGAACCAGGGGGTGTAGACAATGAGCAGTTCTTC.

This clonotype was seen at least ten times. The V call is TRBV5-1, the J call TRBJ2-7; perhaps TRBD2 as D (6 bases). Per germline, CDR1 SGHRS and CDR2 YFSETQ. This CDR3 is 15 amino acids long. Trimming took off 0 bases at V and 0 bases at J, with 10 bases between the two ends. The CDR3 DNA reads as TGCGCCAGCAGCTTGGGCGGGACCTACTCCTACGAGCAGTACTTC. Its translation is CASSLGGTYSYEQYF.